This T cell receptor (beta chain) originates from a study of blood T cell repertoires in COVID-19. Study-level information: Acute-phase and convalescent COVID-19 samples originated in the United States, Italy and Spain.

In Seattle, patients joined the study during active infection and were tracked longitudinally. The protocol was immunoSEQ multiplex PCR, while the TCRdb copy is restricted to in-frame clones and leaves out a portion. The data hold about 94,000 clones, with around 72% observed a single time. The receptor was isolated from a man between 70 and 80 years old with COVID-19, enrolled during active disease. The sample consisted of peripheral blood.

The CDR3: CASSVDTISYEQYF. CDR3 sequence (DNA): TGTGCCAGCAGCGTAGATACTATCTCCTACGAGCAGTACTTC. The rearrangement joins TRBV9 to TRBJ2-7, with unresolved D. Germline V gene sequence: CDR1 SGDLS, CDR2 YYNGEE. This CDR3 has 14 residues. Trimming cost V 0 bases and J 0 bases, with 7 bases left between them.